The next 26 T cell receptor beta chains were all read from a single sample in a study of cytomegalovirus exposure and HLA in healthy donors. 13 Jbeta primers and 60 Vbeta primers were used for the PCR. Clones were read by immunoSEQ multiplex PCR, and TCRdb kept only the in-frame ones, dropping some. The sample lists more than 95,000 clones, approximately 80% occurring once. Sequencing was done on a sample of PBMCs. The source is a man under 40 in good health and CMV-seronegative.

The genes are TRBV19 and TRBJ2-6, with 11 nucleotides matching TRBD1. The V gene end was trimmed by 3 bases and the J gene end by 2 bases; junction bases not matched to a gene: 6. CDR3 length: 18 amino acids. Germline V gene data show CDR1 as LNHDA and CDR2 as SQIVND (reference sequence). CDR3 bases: TGTGCCAGTAGTATCTGGACAGGGGGCGAGGCTGGGGCCAACGTCCTGACTTTC. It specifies CASSIWTGGEAGANVLTF.

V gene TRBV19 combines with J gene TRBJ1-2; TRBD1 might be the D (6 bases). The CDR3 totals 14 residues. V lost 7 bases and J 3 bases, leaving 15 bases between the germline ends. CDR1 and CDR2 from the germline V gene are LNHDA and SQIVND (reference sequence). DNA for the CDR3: TGTGCCAGTACCCTCGGACAGTTGTACTATGGCTACACCTTC. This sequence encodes CASTLGQLYYGYTF.

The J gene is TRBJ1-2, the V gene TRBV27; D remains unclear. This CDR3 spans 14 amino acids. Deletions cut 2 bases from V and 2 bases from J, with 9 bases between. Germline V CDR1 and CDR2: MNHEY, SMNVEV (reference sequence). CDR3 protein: CASSLRETNYGYTF. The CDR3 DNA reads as TGTGCCAGCAGTTTACGGGAGACGAACTATGGCTACACCTTC.

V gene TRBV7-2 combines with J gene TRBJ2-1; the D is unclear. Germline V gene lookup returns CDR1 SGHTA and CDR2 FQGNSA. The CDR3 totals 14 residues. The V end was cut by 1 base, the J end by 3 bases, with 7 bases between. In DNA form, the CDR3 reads TGTGCCAGCAGCTTAGACAGATTCTACAATGAGCAGTTCTTC. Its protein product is CASSLDRFYNEQFF. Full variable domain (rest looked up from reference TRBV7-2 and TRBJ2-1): GAGVSQSPSNKVTEKGKDVELRCDPISGHTALYWYRQSLGQGLEFLIYFQGNSAPDKSGLPSDRFSAERTGGSVSTLTIQRTQQEDSAVYLCASSLDRFYNEQFFGPGTRLTVL.

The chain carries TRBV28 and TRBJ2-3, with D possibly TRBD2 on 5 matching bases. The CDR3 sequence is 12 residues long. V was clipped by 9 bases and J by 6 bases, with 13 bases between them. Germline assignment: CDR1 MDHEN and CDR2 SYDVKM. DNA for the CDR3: TGTGCCAGTGGTTTAAGAGGGGATACGCAGTATTTT. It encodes CASGLRGDTQYF.

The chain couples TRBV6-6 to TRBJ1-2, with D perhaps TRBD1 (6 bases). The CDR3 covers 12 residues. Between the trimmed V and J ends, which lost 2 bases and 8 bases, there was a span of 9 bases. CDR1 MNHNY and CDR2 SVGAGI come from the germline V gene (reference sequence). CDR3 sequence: CASSYAGEGYTF. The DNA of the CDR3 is TGTGCCAGCAGTTACGCAGGGGAAGGCTACACCTTC.

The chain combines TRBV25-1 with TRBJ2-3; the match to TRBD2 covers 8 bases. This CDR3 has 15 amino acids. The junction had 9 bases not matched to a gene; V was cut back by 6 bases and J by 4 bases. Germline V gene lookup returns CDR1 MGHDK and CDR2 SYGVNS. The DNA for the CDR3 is TGTGCCAGCAGCCGGGGGGGTACCGGGGCAGATACGCAGTATTTT. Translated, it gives CASSRGGTGADTQYF. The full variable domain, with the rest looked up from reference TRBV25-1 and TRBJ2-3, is EADIYQTPRYLVIGTGKKITLECSQTMGHDKMYWYQQDPGMELHLIHYSYGVNSTEKGDLSSESTVSRIRTEHFPLTLESARPSHTSQYLCASSRGGTGADTQYFGPGTRLTVL.

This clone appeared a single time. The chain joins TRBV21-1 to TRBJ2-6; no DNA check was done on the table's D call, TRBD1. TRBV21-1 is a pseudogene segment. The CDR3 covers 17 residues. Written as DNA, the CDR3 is TGTGCCAGCAGCAGACGGACAGAGAGCTCTGGGGCCAACGTCCTGACTTTC. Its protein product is CASSRRTESSGANVLTF.

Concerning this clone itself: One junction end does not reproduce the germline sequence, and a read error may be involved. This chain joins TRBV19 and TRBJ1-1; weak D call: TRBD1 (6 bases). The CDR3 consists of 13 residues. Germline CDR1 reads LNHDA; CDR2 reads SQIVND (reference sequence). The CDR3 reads CRSSKGWDTEDFF. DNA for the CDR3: TGCCGTAGCAGTAAGGGTTGGGACACTGAAGATTTCTTT.

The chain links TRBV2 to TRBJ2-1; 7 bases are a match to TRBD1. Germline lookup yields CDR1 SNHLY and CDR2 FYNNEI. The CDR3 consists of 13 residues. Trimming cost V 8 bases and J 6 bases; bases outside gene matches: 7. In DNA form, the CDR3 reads TGTGCCAGCGGGGGACAGCCTGGCAATGAGCAGTTCTTC. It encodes CASGGQPGNEQFF.

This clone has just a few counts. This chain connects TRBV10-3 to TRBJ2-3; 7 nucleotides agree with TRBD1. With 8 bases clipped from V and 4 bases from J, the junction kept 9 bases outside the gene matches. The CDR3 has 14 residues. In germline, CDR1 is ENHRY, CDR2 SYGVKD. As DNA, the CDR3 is TGTGCCATCGGCCCAGACAGGGCTTCAGATACGCAGTATTTT. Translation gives CAIGPDRASDTQYF.

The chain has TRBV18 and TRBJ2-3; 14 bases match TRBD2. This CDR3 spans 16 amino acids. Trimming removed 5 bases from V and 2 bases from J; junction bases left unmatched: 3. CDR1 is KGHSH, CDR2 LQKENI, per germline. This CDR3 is CASSGLAGGNTDTQYF. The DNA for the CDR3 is TGTGCCAGCTCAGGACTAGCGGGGGGAAACACAGATACGCAGTATTTT.

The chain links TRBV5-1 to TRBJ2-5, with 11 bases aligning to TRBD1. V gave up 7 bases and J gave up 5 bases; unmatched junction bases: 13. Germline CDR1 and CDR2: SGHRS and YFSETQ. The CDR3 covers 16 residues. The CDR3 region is CASGLGGTGGEETQYF. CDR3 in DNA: TGCGCCAGCGGCCTGGGAGGGACAGGGGGTGAGGAGACCCAGTACTTC.

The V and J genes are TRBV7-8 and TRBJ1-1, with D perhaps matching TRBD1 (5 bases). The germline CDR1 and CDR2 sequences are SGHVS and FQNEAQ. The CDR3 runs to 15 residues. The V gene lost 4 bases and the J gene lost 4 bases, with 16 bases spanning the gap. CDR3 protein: CASSSVVGLGTEAFF. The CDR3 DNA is TGTGCCAGCAGCTCGGTTGTGGGGCTCGGCACTGAAGCTTTCTTT. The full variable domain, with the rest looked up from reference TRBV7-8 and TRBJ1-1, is GAGVSQSPRYKVAKRGQDVALRCDPISGHVSLFWYQQALGQGPEFLTYFQNEAQLDKSGLPSDRFFAERPEGSVSTLKIQRTQQEDSAVYLCASSSVVGLGTEAFFGQGTRLTVV.

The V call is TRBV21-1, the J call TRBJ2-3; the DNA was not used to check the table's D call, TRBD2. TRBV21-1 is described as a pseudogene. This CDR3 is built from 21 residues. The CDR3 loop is CASSKVDPRPSGRPSTDTQYF. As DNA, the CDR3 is TGTGCCAGCAGCAAAGTTGACCCCAGGCCTAGCGGGAGACCTAGCACAGATACGCAGTATTTT.

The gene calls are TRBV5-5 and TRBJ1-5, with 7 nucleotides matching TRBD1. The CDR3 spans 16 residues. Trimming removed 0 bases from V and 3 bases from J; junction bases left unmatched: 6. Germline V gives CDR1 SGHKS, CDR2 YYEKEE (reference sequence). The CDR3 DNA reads TGTGCCAGCAGCTTGGTATCAGGGGGTTTCAATCAGCCCCAGCATTTT. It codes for CASSLVSGGFNQPQHF.

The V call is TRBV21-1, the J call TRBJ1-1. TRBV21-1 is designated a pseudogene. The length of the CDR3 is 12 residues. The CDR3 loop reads CASSSGGWSAFF. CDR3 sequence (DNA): TGTGCCAGCAGCTCCGGCGGGTGGTCGGCTTTCTTT.

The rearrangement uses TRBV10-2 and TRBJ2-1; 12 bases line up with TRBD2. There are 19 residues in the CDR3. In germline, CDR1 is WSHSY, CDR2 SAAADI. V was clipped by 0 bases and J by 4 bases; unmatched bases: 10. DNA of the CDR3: TGCGCCAGCAGTGAGTCCGATTCTAGCGGGAGGGCCCCATACAATGAGCAGTTCTTC. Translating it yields CASSESDSSGRAPYNEQFF.

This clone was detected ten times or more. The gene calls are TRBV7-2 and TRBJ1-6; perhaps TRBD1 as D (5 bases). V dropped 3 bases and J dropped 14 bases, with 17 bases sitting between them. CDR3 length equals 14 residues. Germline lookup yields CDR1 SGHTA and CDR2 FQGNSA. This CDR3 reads CASSFADGGQALHF. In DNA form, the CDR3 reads TGTGCCAGCAGCTTCGCTGACGGGGGTCAGGCCCTCCACTTT.

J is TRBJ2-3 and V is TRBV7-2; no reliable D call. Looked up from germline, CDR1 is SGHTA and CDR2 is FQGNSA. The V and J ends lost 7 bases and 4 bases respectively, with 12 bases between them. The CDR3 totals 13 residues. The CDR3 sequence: CASNSLLADTQYF. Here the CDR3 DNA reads TGTGCCAGCAACTCCCTCCTCGCAGATACGCAGTATTTT.

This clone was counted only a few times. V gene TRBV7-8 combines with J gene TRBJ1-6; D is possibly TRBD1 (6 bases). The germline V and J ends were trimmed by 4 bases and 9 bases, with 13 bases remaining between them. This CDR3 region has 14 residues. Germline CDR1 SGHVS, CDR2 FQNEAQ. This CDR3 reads CASSSGDIASPLHF. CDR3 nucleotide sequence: TGTGCCAGCAGCTCCGGGGACATTGCTTCACCCCTCCACTTT.

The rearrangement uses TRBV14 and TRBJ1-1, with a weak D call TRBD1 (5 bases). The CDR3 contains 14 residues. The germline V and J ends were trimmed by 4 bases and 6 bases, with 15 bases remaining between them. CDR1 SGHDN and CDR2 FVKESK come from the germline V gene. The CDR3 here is CASSRPRGVPEAFF. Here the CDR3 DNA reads TGTGCCAGCAGCCGCCCCCGGGGGGTTCCTGAAGCTTTCTTT.

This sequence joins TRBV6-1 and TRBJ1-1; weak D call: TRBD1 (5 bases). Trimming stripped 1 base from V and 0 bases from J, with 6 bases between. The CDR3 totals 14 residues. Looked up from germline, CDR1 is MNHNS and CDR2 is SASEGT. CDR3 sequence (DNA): TGTGCCAGCAGTGAAGGCAGGGTGAACACTGAAGCTTTCTTT. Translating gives CASSEGRVNTEAFF.

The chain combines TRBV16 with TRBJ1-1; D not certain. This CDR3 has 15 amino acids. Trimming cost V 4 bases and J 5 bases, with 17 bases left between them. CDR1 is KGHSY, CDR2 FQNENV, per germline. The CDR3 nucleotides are TGTGCCAGCAGCCCCGGCTTAGAGGCCGGGACTGAAGCTTTCTTT. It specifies CASSPGLEAGTEAFF.

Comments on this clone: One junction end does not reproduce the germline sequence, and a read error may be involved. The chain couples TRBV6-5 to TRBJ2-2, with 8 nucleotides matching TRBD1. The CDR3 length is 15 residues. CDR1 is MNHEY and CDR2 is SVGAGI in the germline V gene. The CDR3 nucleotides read TGTGCCAGCAGTTTCCAGACAGGGGCGACCGGGGGGCTGTTTTTT. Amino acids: CASSFQTGATGGLFF.

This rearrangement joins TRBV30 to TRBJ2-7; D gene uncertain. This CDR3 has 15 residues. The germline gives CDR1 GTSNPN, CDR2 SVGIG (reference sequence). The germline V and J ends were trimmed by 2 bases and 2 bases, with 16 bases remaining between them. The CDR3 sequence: CAWSLSTRITYEQYF. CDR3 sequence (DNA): TGTGCCTGGAGTCTGTCGACTCGAATCACCTACGAGCAGTACTTC.